This TCR beta chain was sequenced during a study of tissue T cells after allogeneic stem cell transplantation. The wider study: Viable blood and marrow gave sorted CD3+ T cells if numbers allowed. Study conclusions and caveats: In patients and mice, blood and spleen missed much of tissue repertoire. Across patients, clones rarely overlapped, yet motif clusters were shared tissue-specifically.

Generated by immunoSEQ multiplex PCR, the TCRdb table keeps only in-frame clones and is missing some. The repertoire holds around 24,000 clones, with about 89% as singletons. The V and J ends lost 2 bases and 4 bases respectively, with 7 bases between them. Germline CDR1 SGHDT, CDR2 YYEEEE. The CDR3 runs 12 residues. Concerning this clone itself: No antigen is known for it.

V and J are TRBV5-6 and TRBJ2-7; D may be TRBD1 (5 bases). This material consisted of blood, taken before transplantation. The sequence derives from a male donor older than 55 who later had graft-versus-host disease after an allogeneic stem cell transplant. This CDR3 is CASSFPGYEQYF. CDR3 sequence (DNA): TGTGCCAGCAGCTTCCCAGGGTACGAGCAGTACTTC.